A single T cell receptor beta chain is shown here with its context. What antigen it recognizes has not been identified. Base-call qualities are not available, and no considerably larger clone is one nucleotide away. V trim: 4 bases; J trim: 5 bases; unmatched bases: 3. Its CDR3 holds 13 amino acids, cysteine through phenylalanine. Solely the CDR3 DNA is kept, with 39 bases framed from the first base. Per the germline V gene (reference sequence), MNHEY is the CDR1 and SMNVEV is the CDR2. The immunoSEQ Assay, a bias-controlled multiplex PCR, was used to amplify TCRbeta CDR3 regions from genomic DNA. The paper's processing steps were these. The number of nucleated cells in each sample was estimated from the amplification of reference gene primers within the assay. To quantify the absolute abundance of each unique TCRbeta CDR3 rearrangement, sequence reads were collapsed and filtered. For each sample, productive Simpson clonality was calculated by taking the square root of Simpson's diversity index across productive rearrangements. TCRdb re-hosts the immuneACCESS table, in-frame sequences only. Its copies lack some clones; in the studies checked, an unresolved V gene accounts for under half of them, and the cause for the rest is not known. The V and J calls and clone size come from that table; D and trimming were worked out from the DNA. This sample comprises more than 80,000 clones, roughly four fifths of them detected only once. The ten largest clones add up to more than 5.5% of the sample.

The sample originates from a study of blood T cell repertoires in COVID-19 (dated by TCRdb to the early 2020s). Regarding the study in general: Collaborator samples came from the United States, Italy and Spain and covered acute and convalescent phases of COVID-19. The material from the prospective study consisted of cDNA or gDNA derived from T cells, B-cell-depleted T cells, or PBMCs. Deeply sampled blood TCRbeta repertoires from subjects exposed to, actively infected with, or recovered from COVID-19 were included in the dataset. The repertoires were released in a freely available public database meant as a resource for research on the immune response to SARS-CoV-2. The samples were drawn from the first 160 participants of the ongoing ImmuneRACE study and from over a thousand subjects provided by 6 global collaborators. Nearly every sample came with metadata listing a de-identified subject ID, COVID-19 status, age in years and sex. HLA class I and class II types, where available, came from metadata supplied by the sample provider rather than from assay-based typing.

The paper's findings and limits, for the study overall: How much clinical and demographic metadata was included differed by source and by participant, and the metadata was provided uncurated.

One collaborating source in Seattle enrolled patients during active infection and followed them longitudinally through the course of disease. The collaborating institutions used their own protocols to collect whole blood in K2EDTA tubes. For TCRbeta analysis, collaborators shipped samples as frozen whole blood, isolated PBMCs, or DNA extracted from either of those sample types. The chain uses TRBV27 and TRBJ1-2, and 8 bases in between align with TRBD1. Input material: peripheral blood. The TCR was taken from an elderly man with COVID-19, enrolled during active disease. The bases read TGTGCCAGCAGTTATGACAGGGGATATGGCTACACCTTC. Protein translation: CASSYDRGYGYTF.